Sequencing of this T cell receptor beta chain was carried out in a study of T cells after yellow fever vaccination. Study-wide points: A small share of clonotypes appeared in both CD4 and CD8 compartments. Detected again after the booster were most primary-vaccination clones, at 95% to 98% CD4 and approximately 87% CD8. One caveat is that FACS-sorted repertoires could contain abundant clonotypes contaminating from the bulk population.

This clonotype was picked up many times. Its antigen is not identified. Template switching with 5'RACE generated the TCR cDNA and added a universal primer site and UMIs. TCRdb analysed the 5' RACE reads with MiXCR anew, one entry per CDR3 protein. This sample carries some 29,000 distinct CDR3 sequences, about 5% of them seen once, and the ten largest clones take roughly two fifths. Germline V gives CDR1 SGHTA, CDR2 FQGNSA. This CDR3 is built from 15 residues. V gave up 5 bases and J gave up 2 bases, with 16 bases separating them. This sequence joins TRBV7-2 and TRBJ2-7; possibly TRBD2 for D (5 bases). The clonotype originates from a man aged 25-45 years who received the YFV17D yellow fever vaccine. The sequencing used CD8+ T cells sorted from PBMCs, collected 10 days after the yellow fever booster vaccination. CDR3 sequence reads: CASSLFRGPTYEQYF. In nucleotides, the CDR3 is TGTGCCAGCAGCCTATTTCGCGGGCCAACCTACGAGCAGTACTTC.